This is a list of T cell receptor beta chains from one sample in a study of low-dose radiotherapy and immunotherapy resistance in tumors. TCRdb called the reads again in MiXCR, with one record for every CDR3 protein. The sample has under 90,000 distinct CDR3 sequences; roughly a sixth are singletons. Source: PBMCs, taken before treatment. The receptors were sampled from a male donor with prostate cancer. Both conserved end residues are part of each CDR3. A D gene is named only where the DNA matches it firmly. A row's size may be missing; if present it is once, few, many or a size class.

>TRBJ1-2|.|many|TRBV20-1
TGCAGTGCTAGATCCCCGGGGGCTAGCTATGGCTACACCTTC
CSARSPGASYGYTF
>TRBJ2-3|TRBD2|many|TRBV7-8
TGTGCCAGCAAGCCCAGCGGGGGGCCTGATACGCAGTATTTT
CASKPSGGPDTQYF
>TRBJ2-1|TRBD2|many|TRBV20-1
TGCAGTGCTACTAGCGGGGAAAACAATGAGCAGTTCTTC
CSATSGENNEQFF
>TRBJ1-1|.|many|TRBV6-5
TGTGCCAGCAGTTACTGGGGTAGTACTGAAGCTTTCTTT
CASSYWGSTEAFF
>TRBJ1-5|.|many|TRBV12-3/TRBV12-4
TGTGCCAGCAGTCCCCCGGGGCGGCAATTGGCCCAGCATTTT
CASSPPGRQLAQHF
>TRBJ2-5|.|many|TRBV20-1
TGCAGTGCTAGAGTGGGGGGCGGGACCCAGTACTTC
CSARVGGGTQYF
>TRBJ2-1|TRBD1|many|TRBV18
TGTGCCAGCTCAGCCGGGACAGGGGGTGTTGAGCAGTTCTTC
CASSAGTGGVEQFF
>TRBJ2-3|TRBD1|many|TRBV7-9
TGTGCCAGCAGCCCCCGGACAGGGCGCACAGATACGCAGTATTTT
CASSPRTGRTDTQYF
>TRBJ2-7|TRBD2|many|TRBV20-1
TGCAGTGCTAGAGGGGGGGGTCTGTACGAGCAGTACTTC
CSARGGGLYEQYF
>TRBJ2-5|TRBD2|many|TRBV6-6
TGTGCCAGCAGTTATGGCCAGACTAGCGGGGTGTACTTC
CASSYGQTSGVYF
>TRBJ2-5|TRBD2|many|TRBV2
TGTGCCAGCAGTGACCAGCGGGGGCCCGACCAAGAGACCCAGTACTTC
CASSDQRGPDQETQYF
>TRBJ1-6|.|.|TRBV3-1
TGTGCCAGCAGCCAAGAACCGCAGGGGAATTCACCCCTCCACTTT
CASSQEPQGNSPLHF
>TRBJ2-7|.|many|TRBV5-5
TGTGCCAGCAGCTTGGCCGAGGACTACTCCTACGAGCAGTACTTC
CASSLAEDYSYEQYF
>TRBJ1-5|.|many|TRBV6-2/TRBV6-3
TGTGCCAGCAGTTACAGGGCGGCCCAGCCCCAGCATTTT
CASSYRAAQPQHF
>TRBJ1-1|.|.|TRBV5-6
TGTGCCAGCACCCCGAAATCGGGGTCCTATAGCACTGAAGCTTTCTTT
CASTPKSGSYSTEAFF
>TRBJ2-2|TRBD2|many|TRBV11-2
TGTGCCAGCAGCCAAAGCGGGGGGGCCGCGAACACCGGGGAGCTGTTTTTT
CASSQSGGAANTGELFF
>TRBJ1-4|TRBD1|many|TRBV7-9
TGTGCCAGCAGCCCGGGACAGGGGTTTGAAAAACTGTTTTTT
CASSPGQGFEKLFF
>TRBJ2-1|.|many|TRBV5-5
TGTGCCAGCAGCTTAACCAGGGCCACCCCAAACAATGAGCAGTTCTTC
CASSLTRATPNNEQFF
>TRBJ1-3|.|many|TRBV11-2
TGTGCCAGCAGCCCGACAGGAGGAAACACCATATATTTT
CASSPTGGNTIYF
>TRBJ2-2|TRBD2|many|TRBV29-1
TGCAGCGTTGATGAGAGCGGGGTTGCCGGGGAGCTGTTTTTT
CSVDESGVAGELFF
>TRBJ1-6|.|many|TRBV6-8
TGTGCCAGCAGCCAGAATCTAGCAGGGATCGGAAATTCACCCCTCCACTTT
CASSQNLAGIGNSPLHF
>TRBJ2-7|.|many|TRBV28
TGTGCCAGCAGTTTCCAGGGGTCTACCTACGAGCAGTACTTC
CASSFQGSTYEQYF
>TRBJ2-4|.|few|TRBV7-2
TGTGCCAGCAGCTTAGGATCGTTGTACAGCGACATTCAGTACTTC
CASSLGSLYSDIQYF
>TRBJ1-6|.|many|TRBV6-1
TGTGCCAGCAGACAGACCGCAAGCGCGGGGAATTCACCCCTCCACTTT
CASRQTASAGNSPLHF
>TRBJ1-1|.|few|TRBV3-1
TGTGCCAGCAGCCAACCCACCACGGGACGCGGGGCTTTCTTT
CASSQPTTGRGAFF
>TRBJ1-6|TRBD1|many|TRBV7-2
TGTGCCAGCAGCCAACGACAGGGTTCACCCCTCCACTTT
CASSQRQGSPLHF
>TRBJ2-1|TRBD1|many|TRBV6-2/TRBV6-3
TGTGCCAGCAGGAGGGGGCAGGGTCCCTACAATGAGCAGTTCTTC
CASRRGQGPYNEQFF
>TRBJ2-2|.|many|TRBV12-3/TRBV12-4
TGTGCCAGCAGCGCCATCCCGCAGGGGCGGGGCGGGGAGCTGTTTTTT
CASSAIPQGRGGELFF
>TRBJ1-3|TRBD1|.|TRBV28
TGTGCCAGCAGTTCGACGATTGACAGGGCTGGAAACACCATATATTTT
CASSSTIDRAGNTIYF
>TRBJ1-2|.|many|TRBV19
TGTGCCAGTACCCAGCCGGGGGGTACACAGGAGACCTATGGCTACACCTTC
CASTQPGGTQETYGYTF
>TRBJ2-5|TRBD1|many|TRBV5-1
TGCGCCAGCAGCCTTGAGGGACAGGGGGAGGGCAAGACCCAGTACTTC
CASSLEGQGEGKTQYF
>TRBJ1-5|.|many|TRBV19
TGTGCCAGTAGTACCGGGGGGGATCAGCCCCAGCATTTT
CASSTGGDQPQHF
>TRBJ2-7|TRBD1|many|TRBV6-2/TRBV6-3
TGTGCCAGCCCCAGGGGGTACGAGCAGTACTTC
CASPRGYEQYF
>TRBJ2-7|TRBD2|few|TRBV14
TGTGCCAGCAGTCTTGGGGGGGTCTCCTACGAGCAGTACTTC
CASSLGGVSYEQYF
>TRBJ2-7|.|many|TRBV7-9
TGTGCCAGCAGCTTAAACAGGGCCTACGAGCAGTACTTC
CASSLNRAYEQYF
>TRBJ2-7|TRBD1|many|TRBV6-1
TGTGCCAGCAGTCAAGCCCGAGGACAGGCCACCTACGAGCAGTACTTC
CASSQARGQATYEQYF
>TRBJ2-5|.|many|TRBV15
TGTGCCACCAGCAGAGTGTCTGGCAGGGCGGCAGAGACCCAGTACTTC
CATSRVSGRAAETQYF
>TRBJ2-3|.|many|TRBV5-1
TGCGCCAGCAATCAGGATAGCACAGATACGCAGTATTTT
CASNQDSTDTQYF
>TRBJ2-6|.|.|TRBV2
TGTGCCAGCAGTGAAATGGCGACCTCTGGGGCCAACGTCCTGACTTTC
CASSEMATSGANVLTF
>TRBJ2-2|.|.|TRBV5-1
TGCGCCAGCATCCCGAACACCGGGGAGCTGTTTTTT
CASIPNTGELFF
>TRBJ2-5|TRBD2|many|TRBV7-9
TGTGCCAGCAGCTTCCGACTAGCGGGGGAAGAGACCCAGTACTTC
CASSFRLAGEETQYF
>TRBJ1-5|.|.|TRBV23-1
TGCGCCAGCCAGGGACGACATAGCAATCAGCCCCAGCATTTT
CASQGRHSNQPQHF
>TRBJ2-2|.|many|TRBV20-1
TGCAGTGCTAGAGACTCGCTCGATTATGCCGGGGAGCTGTTTTTT
CSARDSLDYAGELFF
>TRBJ2-3|.|many|TRBV12-3/TRBV12-4
TGTGCCAGCCGGGGGGCGCCAGATACGCAGTATTTT
CASRGAPDTQYF
>TRBJ2-1|TRBD1|many|TRBV18
TGTGCCAGCTCACCAAACAGGGGGCACTACAATGAGCAGTTCTTC
CASSPNRGHYNEQFF
>TRBJ1-1|.|.|TRBV5-1
TGCGCCAGCAGCCCCGGGGCGGTCCTAAGGGGCACTGAAGCTTTCTTT
CASSPGAVLRGTEAFF
>TRBJ2-3|TRBD2|many|TRBV20-1
TGCAGTGCTAGAGATGGATCCCTAGCGGGGGGAGCAGATACGCAGTATTTT
CSARDGSLAGGADTQYF
>TRBJ2-2|.|.|TRBV7-2
TGTGCCAGCAGCTTTCCGGACCGAAACACCGGGGAGCTGTTTTTT
CASSFPDRNTGELFF
>TRBJ2-1|TRBD2|many|TRBV10-2
TGCGCCAGCAGTGCGGCTAGCGGGGGGGCAGGTGAGCAGTTCTTC
CASSAASGGAGEQFF
>TRBJ2-1|TRBD2|few|TRBV27
TGTGCCAGCAGTTTCCAGCGGGGGGGCAATGAGCAGTTCTTC
CASSFQRGGNEQFF
>TRBJ2-5|TRBD2|.|TRBV20-1
TGCAGTGCTAGAGACTCCTCCGGGGGGCAAGAGACCCAGTACTTC
CSARDSSGGQETQYF